This T cell receptor beta chain was identified during a study of T cells after yellow fever vaccination. Study-level background: Preparation of fractions with low cell numbers was performed using SMART-Seq v4 Ultra Low Input. Study-level results: Some clonotypes were seen in both the CD4 and the CD8 compartments. These made up a small share and likely arose from convergent recombination. Primary-vaccination clones mostly resurfaced post-booster (under 98% CD4, approximately 90% CD8).

As regards this clonotype: The target antigen is unknown.

Synthesis of TCR cDNA relied on 5'RACE template switching, which attached a universal primer site and UMIs. TCRdb redid the calling of the 5' RACE reads with MiXCR, one entry per CDR3 protein. The sample contains 300,000 or so distinct CDR3 sequences, under 15% of which appear only once. V dropped 1 base and J dropped 12 bases, with 10 bases sitting between them. CDR1 is SGHTA, CDR2 FQGNSA, per germline. There are 12 residues in the CDR3. The specimen comprised CD4+ T cells sorted from PBMCs, sampled 45 days after the yellow fever booster vaccination. The clonotype was recovered from a man aged 25-45 years who received the YFV17D yellow fever vaccine. The chain is built from TRBV7-2 and TRBJ2-1; D gene ambiguous. In nucleotides, the CDR3 is TGTGCCAGCAGCTTAGTCAAGCGATCGCAGTTCTTC. It codes for CASSLVKRSQFF. The full variable domain, rest sourced from reference TRBV7-2 and TRBJ2-1, is GAGVSQSPSNKVTEKGKDVELRCDPISGHTALYWYRQSLGQGLEFLIYFQGNSAPDKSGLPSDRFSAERTGGSVSTLTIQRTQQEDSAVYLCASSLVKRSQFFGPGTRLTVL.